This record covers a single T cell receptor (beta chain). cDNA serving as the sequencing template came from extracted, reverse transcribed RNA. Assay used: immunoSEQ multiplex PCR; TCRdb lists only in-frame clones, some missing. The table has approximately 210,000 clones, around 56% seen once. The sample originates from a study of CD8+ T cells in alopecia areata. Treatment noted: oral pan-JAK inhibitor, 5-10 mg twice daily. The CDR3 consists of 13 residues. Germline CDR1 is ENHRY and CDR2 is SYGVKD. J lost 3 bases, V lost 9 bases, and 7 bases had no gene match. The sample consisted of CD4+ T cells sorted from blood, taken at week 4, from a patient treated with tofacitinib. This TCR was recovered from a human donor with alopecia areata. The chain combines TRBV10-3 with TRBJ2-5; 7 positions agree with TRBD1. CDR3 bases: TGTGCCATATCAGGGGGTACTGAAGAGACCCAGTACTTC. It codes for CAISGGTEETQYF.